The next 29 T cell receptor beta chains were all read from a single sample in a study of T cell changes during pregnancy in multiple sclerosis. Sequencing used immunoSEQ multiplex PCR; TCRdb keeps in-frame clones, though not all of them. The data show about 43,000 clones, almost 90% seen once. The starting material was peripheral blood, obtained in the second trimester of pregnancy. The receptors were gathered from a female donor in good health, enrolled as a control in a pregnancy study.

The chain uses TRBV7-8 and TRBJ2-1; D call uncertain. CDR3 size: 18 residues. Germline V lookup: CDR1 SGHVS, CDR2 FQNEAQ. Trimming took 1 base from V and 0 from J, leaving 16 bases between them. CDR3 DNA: TGTGCCAGCAGCTTAGGTGGGCCGCTATTCCACTCCTACAATGAGCAGTTCTTC. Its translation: CASSLGGPLFHSYNEQFF.

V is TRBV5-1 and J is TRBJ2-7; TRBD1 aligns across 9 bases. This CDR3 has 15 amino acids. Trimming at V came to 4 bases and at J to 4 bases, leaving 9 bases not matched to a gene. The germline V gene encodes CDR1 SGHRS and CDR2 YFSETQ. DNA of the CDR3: TGCGCCAGCAGCGCGGAACAGGGGGCAGGGTACGAGCAGTACTTC. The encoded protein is CASSAEQGAGYEQYF.

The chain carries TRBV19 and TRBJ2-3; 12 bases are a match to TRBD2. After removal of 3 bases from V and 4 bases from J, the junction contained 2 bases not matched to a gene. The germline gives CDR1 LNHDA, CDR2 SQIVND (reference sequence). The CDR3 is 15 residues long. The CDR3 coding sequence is TGTGCCAGTAGTATCTCTAGCGGGGGGGCAGATACGCAGTATTTT. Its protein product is CASSISSGGADTQYF.

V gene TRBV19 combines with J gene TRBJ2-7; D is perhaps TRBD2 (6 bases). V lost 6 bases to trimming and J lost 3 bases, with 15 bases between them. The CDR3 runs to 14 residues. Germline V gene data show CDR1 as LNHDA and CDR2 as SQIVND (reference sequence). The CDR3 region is CASRGGGRVYEQYF. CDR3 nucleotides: TGTGCCAGTAGGGGGGGAGGCAGGGTCTACGAGCAGTACTTC.

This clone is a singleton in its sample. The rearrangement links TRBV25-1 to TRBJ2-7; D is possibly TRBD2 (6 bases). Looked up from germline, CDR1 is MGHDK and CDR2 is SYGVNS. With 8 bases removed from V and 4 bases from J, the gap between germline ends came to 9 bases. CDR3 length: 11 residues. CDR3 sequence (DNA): TGTGCCAGCGCGCGGGGATACGAGCAGTACTTC. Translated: CASARGYEQYF.

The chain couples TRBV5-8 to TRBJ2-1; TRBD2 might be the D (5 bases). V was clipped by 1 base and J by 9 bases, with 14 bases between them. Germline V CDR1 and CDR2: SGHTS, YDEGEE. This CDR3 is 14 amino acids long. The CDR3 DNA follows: TGTGCCAGCAGCTTGAGAGCGGACTTGGGTGAGCAGTTCTTC. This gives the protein CASSLRADLGEQFF.

The CDR3 reads CASSAAGENTDTQYF. The CDR3 DNA is TGTGCCAGCTCGGCAGCGGGGGAAAACACAGATACGCAGTATTTT. The genes are TRBV18 and TRBJ2-3, with 8 positions matching TRBD2. The V and J ends lost 6 bases and 2 bases, in that order; junction bases with no gene match: 7. Germline V gives CDR1 KGHSH, CDR2 LQKENI. CDR3 length: 15 residues. Together with reference TRBV18 and TRBJ2-3, the CDR3 gives the full variable domain: NAGVMQNPRHLVRRRGQEARLRCSPMKGHSHVYWYRQLPEEGLKFMVYLQKENIIDESGMPKERFSAEFPKEGPSILRIQQVVRGDSAAYFCASSAAGENTDTQYFGPGTRLTVL.

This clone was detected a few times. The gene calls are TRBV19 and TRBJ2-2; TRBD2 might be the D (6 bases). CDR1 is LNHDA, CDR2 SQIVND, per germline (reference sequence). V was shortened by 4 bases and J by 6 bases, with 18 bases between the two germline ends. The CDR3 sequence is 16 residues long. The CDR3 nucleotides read TGTGCCAGTAGTACTACCGGGACTTTTCATCCCGGGGAGCTGTTTTTT. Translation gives CASSTTGTFHPGELFF.

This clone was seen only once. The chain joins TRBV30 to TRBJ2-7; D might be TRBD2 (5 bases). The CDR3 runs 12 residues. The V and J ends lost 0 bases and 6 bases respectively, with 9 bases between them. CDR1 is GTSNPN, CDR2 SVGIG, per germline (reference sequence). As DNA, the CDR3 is TGTGCCTGGAGTGTACTAGGGTCCGAGCAGTACTTC. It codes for CAWSVLGSEQYF.

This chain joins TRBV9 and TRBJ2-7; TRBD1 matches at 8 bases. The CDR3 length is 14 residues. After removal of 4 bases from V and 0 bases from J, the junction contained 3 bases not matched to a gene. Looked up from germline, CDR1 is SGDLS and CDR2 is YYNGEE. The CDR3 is CASSLTGGSYEQYF. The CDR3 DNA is TGTGCCAGCAGCCTCACAGGGGGCTCCTACGAGCAGTACTTC.

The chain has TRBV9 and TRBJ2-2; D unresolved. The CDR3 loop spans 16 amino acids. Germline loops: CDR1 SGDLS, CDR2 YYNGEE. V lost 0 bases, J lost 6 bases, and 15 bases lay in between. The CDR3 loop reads CASSVVRTPPPGELFF. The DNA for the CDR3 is TGTGCCAGCAGCGTAGTGAGAACTCCTCCCCCCGGGGAGCTGTTTTTT.

CDR3 coding DNA: TGTGCCAGCAGCGTAGTGAGCGGGGGACGAACAGATACGCAGTATTTT. Protein sequence: CASSVVSGGRTDTQYF. The V gene is TRBV9, the J gene TRBJ2-3; 8 bases match TRBD2. The ends lost 0 bases at V and 3 bases at J; junction bases unmatched: 6. The CDR3 spans 16 residues. Germline V lookup: CDR1 SGDLS, CDR2 YYNGEE.

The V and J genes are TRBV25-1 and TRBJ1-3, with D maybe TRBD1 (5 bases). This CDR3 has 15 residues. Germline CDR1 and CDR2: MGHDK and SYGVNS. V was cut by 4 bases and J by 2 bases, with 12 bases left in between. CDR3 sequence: CASSALWGAGNTIYF. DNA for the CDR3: TGTGCCAGCAGTGCTCTTTGGGGGGCTGGAAACACCATATATTTT. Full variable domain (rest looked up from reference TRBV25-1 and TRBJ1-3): EADIYQTPRYLVIGTGKKITLECSQTMGHDKMYWYQQDPGMELHLIHYSYGVNSTEKGDLSSESTVSRIRTEHFPLTLESARPSHTSQYLCASSALWGAGNTIYFGEGSWLTVV.

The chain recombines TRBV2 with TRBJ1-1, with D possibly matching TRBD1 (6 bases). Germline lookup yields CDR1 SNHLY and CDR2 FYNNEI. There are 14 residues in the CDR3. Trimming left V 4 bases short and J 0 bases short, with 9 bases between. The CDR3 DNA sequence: TGTGCCAGCAGTGTAGCAGGGGTGAACACTGAAGCTTTCTTT. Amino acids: CASSVAGVNTEAFF.

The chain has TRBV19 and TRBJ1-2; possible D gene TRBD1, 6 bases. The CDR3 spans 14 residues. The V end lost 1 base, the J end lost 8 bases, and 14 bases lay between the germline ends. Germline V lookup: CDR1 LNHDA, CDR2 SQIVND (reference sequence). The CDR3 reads CASSIGQAMGGYTF. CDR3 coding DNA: TGTGCCAGTAGTATAGGACAGGCGATGGGCGGCTACACCTTC. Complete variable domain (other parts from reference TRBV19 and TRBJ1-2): DGGITQSPKYLFRKEGQNVTLSCEQNLNHDAMYWYRQDPGQGLRLIYYSQIVNDFQKGDIAEGYSVSREKKESFPLTVTSAQKNPTAFYLCASSIGQAMGGYTFGSGTRLTVV.

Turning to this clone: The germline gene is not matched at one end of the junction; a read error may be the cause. CDR3 residues: CASSHSGTGVYNEQFF. CDR3 DNA: TGTGCCAGCAGTCACTCCGGGACAGGGGTCTACAATGAGCAGTTCTTC. The chain couples TRBV6-6 to TRBJ2-1; 10 positions match TRBD1. There are 16 residues in the CDR3. The germline V gene encodes CDR1 MNHNY and CDR2 SVGAGI (reference sequence).

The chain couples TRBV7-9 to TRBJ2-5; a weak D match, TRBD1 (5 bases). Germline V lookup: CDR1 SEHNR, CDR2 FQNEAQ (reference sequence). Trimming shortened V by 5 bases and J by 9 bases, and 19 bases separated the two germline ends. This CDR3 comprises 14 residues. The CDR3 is CASSDRQFPGAQYF. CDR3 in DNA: TGTGCCAGCAGCGATCGACAGTTTCCTGGAGCCCAGTACTTC.

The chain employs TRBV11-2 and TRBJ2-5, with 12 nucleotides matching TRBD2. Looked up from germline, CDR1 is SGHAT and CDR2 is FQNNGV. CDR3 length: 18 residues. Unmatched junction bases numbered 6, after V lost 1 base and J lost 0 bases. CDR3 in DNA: TGTGCCAGCAGCTTAGCGCCTAGCGGGAGGGGGTACCAAGAGACCCAGTACTTC. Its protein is CASSLAPSGRGYQETQYF.

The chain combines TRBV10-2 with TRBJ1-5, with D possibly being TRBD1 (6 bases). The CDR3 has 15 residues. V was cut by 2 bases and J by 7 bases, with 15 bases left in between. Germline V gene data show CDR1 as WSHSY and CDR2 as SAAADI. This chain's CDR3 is CASSEGDTFNQPQHF. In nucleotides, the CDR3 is TGCGCCAGCAGTGAGGGGGACACCTTCAACCAGCCCCAGCATTTT.

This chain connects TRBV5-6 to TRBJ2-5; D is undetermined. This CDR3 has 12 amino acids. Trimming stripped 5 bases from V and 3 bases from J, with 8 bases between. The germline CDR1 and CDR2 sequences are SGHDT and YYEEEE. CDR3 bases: TGTGCCAGCAGTTTAGTAGAAGAGACCCAGTACTTC. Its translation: CASSLVEETQYF.

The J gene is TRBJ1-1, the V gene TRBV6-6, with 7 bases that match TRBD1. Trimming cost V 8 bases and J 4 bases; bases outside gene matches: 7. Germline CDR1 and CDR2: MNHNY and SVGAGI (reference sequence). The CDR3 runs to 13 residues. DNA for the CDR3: TGTGCCAGCTTTCGAGCAGGGGGCACTGAAGCTTTCTTT. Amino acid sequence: CASFRAGGTEAFF.

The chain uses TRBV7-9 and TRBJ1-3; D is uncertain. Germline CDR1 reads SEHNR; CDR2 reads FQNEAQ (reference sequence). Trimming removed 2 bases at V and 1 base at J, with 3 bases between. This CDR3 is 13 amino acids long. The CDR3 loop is CASSLLSGNTIYF. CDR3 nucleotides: TGTGCCAGCAGCTTATTATCTGGAAACACCATATATTTT.

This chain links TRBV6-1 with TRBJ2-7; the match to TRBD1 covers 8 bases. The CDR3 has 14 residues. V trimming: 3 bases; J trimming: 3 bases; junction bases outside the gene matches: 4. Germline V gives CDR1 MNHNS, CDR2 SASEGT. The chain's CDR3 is CASSDSGGFYEQYF. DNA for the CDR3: TGTGCCAGCAGTGATTCAGGGGGCTTCTACGAGCAGTACTTC.

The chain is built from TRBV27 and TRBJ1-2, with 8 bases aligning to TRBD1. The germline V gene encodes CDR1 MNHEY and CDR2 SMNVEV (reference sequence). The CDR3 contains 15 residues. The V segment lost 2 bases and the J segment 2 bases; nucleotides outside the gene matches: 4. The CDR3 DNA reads TGTGCCAGCAGTTTAGGGACAGGTTCGAACTATGGCTACACCTTC. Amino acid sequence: CASSLGTGSNYGYTF.

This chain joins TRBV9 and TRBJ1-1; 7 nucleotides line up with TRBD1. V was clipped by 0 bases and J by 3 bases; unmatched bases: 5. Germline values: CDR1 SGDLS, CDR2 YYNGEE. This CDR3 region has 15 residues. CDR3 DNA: TGTGCCAGCAGCGTAGAGGGACAGCCTCACACTGAAGCTTTCTTT. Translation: CASSVEGQPHTEAFF.

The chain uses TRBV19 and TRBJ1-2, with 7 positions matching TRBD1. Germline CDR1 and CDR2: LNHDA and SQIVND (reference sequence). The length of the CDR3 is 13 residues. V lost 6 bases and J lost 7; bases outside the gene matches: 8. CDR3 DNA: TGTGCCAGTAGCAACCGACAGGGCGCTGGCTACACCTTC. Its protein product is CASSNRQGAGYTF.

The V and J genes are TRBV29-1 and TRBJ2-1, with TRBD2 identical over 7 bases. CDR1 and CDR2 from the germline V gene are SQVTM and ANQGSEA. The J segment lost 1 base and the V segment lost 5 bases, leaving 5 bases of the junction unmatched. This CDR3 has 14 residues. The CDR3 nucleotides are TGCAGCGTTTCCGCTAGCGGTTCCTACAATGAGCAGTTCTTC. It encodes CSVSASGSYNEQFF.

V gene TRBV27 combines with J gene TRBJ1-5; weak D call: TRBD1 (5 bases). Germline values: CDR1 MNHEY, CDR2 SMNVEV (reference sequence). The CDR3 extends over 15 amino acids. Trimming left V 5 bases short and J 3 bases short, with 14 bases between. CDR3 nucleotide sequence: TGTGCCAGCAGTCCGGGTCAGGGTTCCAATCAGCCCCAGCATTTT. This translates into CASSPGQGSNQPQHF.

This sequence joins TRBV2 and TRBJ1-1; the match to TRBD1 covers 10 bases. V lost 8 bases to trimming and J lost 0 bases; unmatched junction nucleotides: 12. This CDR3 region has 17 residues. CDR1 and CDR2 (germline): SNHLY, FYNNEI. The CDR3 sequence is CASGSWGTGVMNTEAFF. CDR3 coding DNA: TGTGCCAGCGGATCTTGGGGGACAGGGGTGATGAACACTGAAGCTTTCTTT.